This T cell receptor beta chain is from a study of blood T cells in healthy people across ages. This clonotype was seen a few times. The germline gene is not matched at one end of the junction; a read error may be the cause. Primed by a sample-barcoded 5' primer and a J-beta primer mix, a second PCR proceeded for 7 to 11 cycles. TCRdb re-analysed the 5' RACE reads in MiXCR, keeping a single row per CDR3 protein. The data contain about 970,000 distinct CDR3 sequences, 51% of them singletons. The sequencing sample was made of blood. The sequence was collected from a woman aged 55-70 years in good health.

CDR3 in DNA: TGTGCCAGCAGCCCCGGGAGTGGGGCCAAAAACATTCAGTACTTC. Translation gives CASSPGSGAKNIQYF. V is TRBV4-1 and J is TRBJ2-4, with a tentative D call TRBD2 (6 bases). The CDR3 runs 15 residues. CDR1 is MGHRA and CDR2 is YSYEKL in the germline V gene.